A single sample is the source of the 21 T cell receptor beta chains below, sequenced in a study of blood T cell dynamics during melanoma immunotherapy. Some clones are missing from TCRdb's copy, which holds only in-frame ones; the method was immunoSEQ multiplex PCR. The sample yields about 17,000 clones, roughly 84% seen once. Documented time point: pre-treatment baseline. The source was blood, collected from a patient treated with checkpoint blockade. All receptors come from a human donor with melanoma.

The chain has TRBV5-4 and TRBJ1-2, with 10 positions matching TRBD1. Germline values: CDR1 SGHNT, CDR2 YYREEE (reference sequence). J gave up 5 bases and V 2 bases, and 3 bases lay outside the gene matches. CDR3 length: 14 amino acids. The CDR3 DNA reads TGTGCCAGCAGCTTTTCGGGACAGGGGTATGGCTACACCTTC. Translating it yields CASSFSGQGYGYTF.

The chain couples TRBV7-8 to TRBJ1-2; 7 bases map to TRBD1. The CDR3 is 15 amino acids. Germline V gene sequence: CDR1 SGHVS, CDR2 FQNEAQ. V lost 2 bases and J lost 4; bases outside the gene matches: 7. The CDR3 region is CASSLIGGVGYGYTF. The CDR3 region has the DNA TGTGCCAGCAGCTTAATAGGGGGCGTTGGCTATGGCTACACCTTC.

J is TRBJ2-1 and V is TRBV6-1; D is unresolved. CDR3 length: 15 amino acids. Germline CDR1 is MNHNS and CDR2 is SASEGT. V was pared by 1 base and J by 0 bases, with 7 bases between. The CDR3 sequence is CASSEEESSYNEQFF. CDR3 bases: TGTGCCAGCAGTGAAGAAGAGAGCTCCTACAATGAGCAGTTCTTC.

The chain combines TRBV9 with TRBJ2-2, with D perhaps given as TRBD1 or TRBD2 (6 bases each). From germline, CDR1 is SGDLS and CDR2 YYNGEE. The ends were cut back, 2 bases at V and 7 bases at J, with 12 bases in the middle. The CDR3 consists of 14 residues. CDR3 sequence: CASSVGGSGGELFF. The CDR3 nucleotides read TGTGCCAGCAGCGTCGGGGGCTCGGGCGGGGAGCTGTTTTTT.

J is TRBJ2-7 and V is TRBV5-6, with D tentatively TRBD2 (6 bases). The CDR3 is 13 residues long. Germline V gives CDR1 SGHDT, CDR2 YYEEEE. V lost 0 bases, J lost 7 bases, and 11 bases lay in between. The CDR3 bases are TGTGCCAGCAGCTTGGCCGCCGGGGGTGAGCAGTACTTC. Amino acid sequence: CASSLAAGGEQYF. The whole variable domain, filled in from reference TRBV5-6 and TRBJ2-7, reads DAGVTQSPTHLIKTRGQQVTLRCSPKSGHDTVSWYQQALGQGPQFIFQYYEEEERQRGNFPDRFSGHQFPNYSSELNVNALLLGDSALYLCASSLAAGGEQYFGPGTRLTVT.

This clone was seen a single time. The rearrangement joins TRBV21-1 to TRBJ1-2. TRBV21-1 is termed a pseudogene. The CDR3 runs 11 residues. The CDR3 protein is CASSKACGYTF. The CDR3 DNA is TGTGCCAGCAGCAAAGCTTGCGGCTACACCTTC.

V gene TRBV7-2 combines with J gene TRBJ2-7; no reliable D call. CDR1 SGHTA and CDR2 FQGNSA come from the germline V gene. The CDR3 contains 13 residues. V was pared by 5 bases and J by 6 bases, with 14 bases between. Here the CDR3 reads CASSPGRASEQYF. In DNA form, the CDR3 reads TGTGCCAGCAGCCCCGGAAGGGCGAGCGAGCAGTACTTC.

This clone turned up a few times. This chain joins TRBV10-3 and TRBJ1-2, with 7 bases aligning to TRBD1. CDR1 is ENHRY and CDR2 is SYGVKD in the germline V gene. The CDR3 consists of 11 residues. J lost 8 bases, V lost 6 bases, and 3 bases had no gene match. The CDR3 protein is CAISPDRGYTF. CDR3 nucleotides: TGTGCCATCAGCCCGGACAGGGGCTACACCTTC.

The genes are TRBV30 and TRBJ2-7, with D unresolved. V was trimmed by 4 bases and J by 5 bases, leaving 15 bases between them. CDR1 is GTSNPN and CDR2 is SVGIG in the germline V gene (reference sequence). The CDR3 has 13 amino acids. CDR3 loop: CAWTRPGSDEQYF. The DNA for the CDR3 is TGTGCCTGGACGCGACCCGGGTCCGACGAGCAGTACTTC.

The genes are TRBV10-1 and TRBJ2-1; 10 nucleotides align to TRBD2. V was clipped by 10 bases and J by 5 bases; unmatched bases: 5. CDR3 length: 13 residues. Germline V gene data show CDR1 as WNHNN and CDR2 as SYGVQD (reference sequence). The CDR3 loop is CATRTSGDNEQFF. The CDR3 DNA reads as TGCGCCACCCGGACTAGCGGAGACAATGAGCAGTTCTTC.

This sequence joins TRBV5-1 and TRBJ1-1; no firm D call. Trimming took 0 bases from V and 1 from J, leaving 7 bases between them. The CDR3 is 14 amino acids. Germline lookup yields CDR1 SGHRS and CDR2 YFSETQ. The CDR3 is CASSLALENTEAFF. The CDR3 bases are TGCGCCAGCAGCTTGGCCCTAGAGAACACTGAAGCTTTCTTT. Variable domain in full (rest from reference TRBV5-1 and TRBJ1-1): KAGVTQTPRYLIKTRGQQVTLSCSPISGHRSVSWYQQTPGQGLQFLFEYFSETQRNKGNFPGRFSGRQFSNSRSEMNVSTLELGDSALYLCASSLALENTEAFFGQGTRLTVV.

The chain joins TRBV9 to TRBJ2-5; the match to TRBD2 covers 9 bases. The J call may be in error: the DNA end matches TRBJ2-7 better. CDR1 is SGDLS and CDR2 is YYNGEE in the germline V gene. This CDR3 has 15 residues. The CDR3 nucleotides are TGTGCCAGCAGCGTAGCTGCGGGAGGGTCGGACGAGCAGTACTTC. Translating gives CASSVAAGGSDEQYF.

The CDR3 reads CASRSGQGLTYEQYF. The CDR3 DNA reads as TGTGCCAGCAGATCCGGACAGGGCCTAACCTACGAGCAGTACTTC. The chain employs TRBV28 and TRBJ2-7; the match to TRBD1 covers 8 bases. J was trimmed by 2 bases and V by 6 bases; bases with no gene match: 9. Germline values: CDR1 MDHEN, CDR2 SYDVKM. CDR3 size: 15 residues.

This rearrangement joins TRBV12-5 to TRBJ1-5, with 9 nucleotides matching TRBD1. The CDR3 totals 16 residues. Germline-derived CDR1 and CDR2 are LGHNT and FRNRAP. J gave up 3 bases and V 0 bases, and 3 bases lay outside the gene matches. The CDR3 DNA reads as TGTGCTAGTGGTTTGGTAACAGGGGGCCCCAATCAGCCCCAGCATTTT. Translating gives CASGLVTGGPNQPQHF.

The CDR3 here is CASSGGAKNIQYF. The CDR3 coding sequence is TGTGCCAGCAGTGGGGGAGCCAAAAACATTCAGTACTTC. The chain joins TRBV6-6 to TRBJ2-4; either TRBD1 or TRBD2 may supply D (5 bases each). From germline, CDR1 is MNHNY and CDR2 SVGAGI (reference sequence). V lost 5 bases and J lost 0, with 5 bases in between. The CDR3 spans 13 residues.

The gene calls are TRBV7-9 and TRBJ2-7; maybe TRBD1 (6 bases). The CDR3 consists of 18 residues. The V gene lost 5 bases and the J gene lost 0 bases, with 23 bases spanning the gap. Germline V CDR1 and CDR2: SEHNR, FQNEAQ (reference sequence). Written as DNA, the CDR3 is TGTGCCAGCAGCCTAGGACAGTTATCCGGTAGGAGCTCCTACGAGCAGTACTTC. The encoded protein is CASSLGQLSGRSSYEQYF.

The gene calls are TRBV7-9 and TRBJ2-1; D may be TRBD2 (6 bases). The CDR3 totals 16 residues. The germline V gene has CDR1 SEHNR and CDR2 FQNEAQ (reference sequence). V lost 3 bases, J lost 0 bases, and 12 bases lay in between. Here the CDR3 DNA reads TGTGCCAGCAGCTTGGTCCCGCGGGACTCCTACAATGAGCAGTTCTTC. It yields the protein CASSLVPRDSYNEQFF.

V usage is TRBV7-6 and J usage is TRBJ1-1; D not certain. The CDR3 extends over 14 amino acids. Germline loops: CDR1 SGHVS, CDR2 FNYEAQ. Trimming took off 0 bases at V and 1 base at J, with 6 bases between the two ends. Written as DNA, the CDR3 is TGTGCCAGCAGCTTAGCTGGAGGGAACACTGAAGCTTTCTTT. Amino acid sequence: CASSLAGGNTEAFF. The variable domain in full, with the rest retrieved from reference TRBV7-6 and TRBJ1-1, is GAGVSQSPRYKVTKRGQDVALRCDPISGHVSLYWYRQALGQGPEFLTYFNYEAQQDKSGLPNDRFSAERPEGSISTLTIQRTEQRDSAMYRCASSLAGGNTEAFFGQGTRLTVV.

This clone was found once. The chain is built from TRBV7-9 and TRBJ2-1; D is perhaps TRBD1 (5 bases). The CDR3 has 15 residues. The germline V gene encodes CDR1 SEHNR and CDR2 FQNEAQ (reference sequence). The ends were cut back, 5 bases at V and 7 bases at J, with 18 bases in the middle. The CDR3 nucleotides are TGTGCCAGCAGCCCTGGTAGGCGGTGGACAAATGAGCAGTTCTTC. This sequence encodes CASSPGRRWTNEQFF.

This chain connects TRBV30 to TRBJ2-5; perhaps TRBD1 as D (6 bases). The V gene's germline CDR1 is GTSNPN and CDR2 SVGIG (reference sequence). The CDR3 extends over 13 amino acids. V lost 5 bases and J lost 0, with 10 bases in between. The CDR3 bases are TGTGCCTGGGCTCAGGGGAACCAAGAGACCCAGTACTTC. Translating gives CAWAQGNQETQYF.

This clone was counted only a few times. The chain uses TRBV7-3 and TRBJ2-1; 8 positions match TRBD2. Germline loops: CDR1 SGHTA, CDR2 FQGTGA. The CDR3 is 13 amino acids. V dropped 4 bases and J dropped 8; count of bases not matched to a gene: 4. The DNA of the CDR3 is TGTGCCAGCAGCTCGGTTAGCGGGGATGAGCAGTTCTTC. Protein: CASSSVSGDEQFF.